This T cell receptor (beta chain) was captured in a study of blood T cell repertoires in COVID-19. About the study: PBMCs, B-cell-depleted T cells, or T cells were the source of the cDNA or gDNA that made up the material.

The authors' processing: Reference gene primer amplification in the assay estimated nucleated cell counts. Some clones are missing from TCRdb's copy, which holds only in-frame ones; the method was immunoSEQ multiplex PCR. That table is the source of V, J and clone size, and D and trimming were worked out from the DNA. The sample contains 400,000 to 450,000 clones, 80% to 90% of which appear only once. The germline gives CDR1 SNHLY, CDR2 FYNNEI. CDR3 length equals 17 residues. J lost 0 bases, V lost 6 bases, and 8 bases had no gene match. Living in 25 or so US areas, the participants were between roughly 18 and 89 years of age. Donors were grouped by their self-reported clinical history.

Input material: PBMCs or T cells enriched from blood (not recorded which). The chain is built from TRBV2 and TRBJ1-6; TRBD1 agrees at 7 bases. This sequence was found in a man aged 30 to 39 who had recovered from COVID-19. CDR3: CASSYGTESSYNSPLHF. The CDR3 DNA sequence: TGTGCCAGCAGCTACGGGACAGAAAGCTCCTATAATTCACCCCTCCACTTT. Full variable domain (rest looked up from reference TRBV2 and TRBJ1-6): EPEVTQTPSHQVTQMGQEVILRCVPISNHLYFYWYRQILGQKVEFLVSFYNNEISEKSEIFDDQFSVERPDGSNFTLKIRSTKLEDSAMYFCASSYGTESSYNSPLHFGNGTRLTVT.